The TCR beta chain under discussion was sequenced for a study of cytomegalovirus exposure and HLA in healthy donors. V lost 1 base and J 2 bases, leaving 10 bases between the germline ends. This CDR3 region has 15 residues. CDR1 SGHDN and CDR2 FVKESK come from the germline V gene. Remarks on this clone: Antigen specificity is unknown.

Study results and caveats: Association of roughly 18,000 TCR beta sequences with HLA alleles was found at 0.05 false discovery rate in a later analysis. Reported findings show TCR beta sequences accurately forecast HLA-A and HLA-B alleles in most subjects. Clonal expansion, a later analysis showed, was greater in HLA-associated TCR beta chains than in equally common others.

PCR was performed using 60 Vbeta and 13 Jbeta primers. Sequencing was performed with immunoSEQ multiplex PCR; in TCRdb, only in-frame clones are kept and a portion is missing. The repertoire holds 150,000 to 200,000 clones, with approximately 82% as singletons. This sequence was found in a woman younger than 45 in good health and CMV-seronegative. The V call is TRBV14, the J call TRBJ2-3; a possible D gene is TRBD1 (5 bases). Sequenced input: PBMCs. The CDR3 here is CASSQVGVPTDTQYF. CDR3 DNA: TGTGCCAGCAGCCAAGTAGGGGTGCCCACAGATACGCAGTATTTT.